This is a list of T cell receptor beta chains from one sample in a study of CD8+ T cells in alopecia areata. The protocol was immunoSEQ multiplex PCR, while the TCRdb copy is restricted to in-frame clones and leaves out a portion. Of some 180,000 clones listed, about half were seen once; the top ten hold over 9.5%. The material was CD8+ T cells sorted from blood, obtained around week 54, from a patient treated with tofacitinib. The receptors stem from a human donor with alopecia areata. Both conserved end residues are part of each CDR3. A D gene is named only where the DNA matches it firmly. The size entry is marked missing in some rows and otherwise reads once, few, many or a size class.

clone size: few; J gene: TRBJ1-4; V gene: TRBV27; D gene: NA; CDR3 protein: CASSPDAYRGDNEKLFF; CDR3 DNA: TGTGCCAGCAGTCCCGACGCTTACCGGGGGGATAATGAAAAACTGTTTTTT
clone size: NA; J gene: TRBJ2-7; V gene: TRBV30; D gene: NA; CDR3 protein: CAWSVLPGGAYEQYF; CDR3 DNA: TGTGCCTGGAGCGTACTCCCAGGGGGGGCCTACGAGCAGTACTTC
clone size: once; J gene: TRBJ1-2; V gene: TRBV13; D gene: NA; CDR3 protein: CASSSQGGSGYTF; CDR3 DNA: TGTGCCAGCAGTTCACAGGGAGGCTCTGGCTACACCTTC
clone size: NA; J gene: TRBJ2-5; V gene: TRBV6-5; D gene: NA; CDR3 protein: CASSYSQGGGQETQYF; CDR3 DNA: TGTGCCAGCAGTTACTCGCAGGGTGGAGGCCAAGAGACCCAGTACTTC
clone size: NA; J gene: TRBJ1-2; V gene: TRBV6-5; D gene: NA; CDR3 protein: CASSPTRAYGYTF; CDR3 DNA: TGTGCCAGCAGTCCCACACGGGCCTATGGCTACACCTTC
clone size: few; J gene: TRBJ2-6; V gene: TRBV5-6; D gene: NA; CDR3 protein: CASSLGGYGANVLTF; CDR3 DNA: TGTGCCAGCAGCTTAGGAGGGTATGGGGCCAACGTCCTGACTTTC
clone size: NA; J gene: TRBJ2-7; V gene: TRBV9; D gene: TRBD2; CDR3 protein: CASSVGTSGGSFYEQYF; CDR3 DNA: TGTGCCAGCAGCGTAGGGACTAGCGGGGGTTCGTTCTACGAGCAGTACTTC
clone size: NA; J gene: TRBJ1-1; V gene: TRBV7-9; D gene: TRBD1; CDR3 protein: CASSSKDRDTEAFF; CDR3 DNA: TGTGCCAGCAGCTCAAAGGACAGGGACACTGAAGCTTTCTTT
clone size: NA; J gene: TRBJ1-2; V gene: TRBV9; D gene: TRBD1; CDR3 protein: CASGQGDGYTF; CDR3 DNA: TGTGCCAGCGGACAGGGGGATGGCTACACCTTC
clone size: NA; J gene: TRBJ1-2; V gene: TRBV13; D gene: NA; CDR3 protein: CASSLGAGTKYGYTF; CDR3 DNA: TGTGCCAGCAGCTTAGGGGCCGGGACGAAGTATGGCTACACCTTC
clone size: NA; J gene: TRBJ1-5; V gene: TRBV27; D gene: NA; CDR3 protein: CASSFSNQPQHF; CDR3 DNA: TGTGCCAGCAGTTTCTCAAATCAGCCCCAGCATTTT
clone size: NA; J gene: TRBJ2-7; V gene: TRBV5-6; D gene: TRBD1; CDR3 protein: CASSYEGAGTVYEQYF; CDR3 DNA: TGTGCCAGCAGCTATGAGGGGGCTGGAACGGTCTACGAGCAGTACTTC
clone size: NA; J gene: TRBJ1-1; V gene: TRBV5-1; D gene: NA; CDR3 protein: CASSQTSGNTEAFF; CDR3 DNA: TGCGCCAGCAGCCAAACCAGTGGGAACACTGAAGCTTTCTTT
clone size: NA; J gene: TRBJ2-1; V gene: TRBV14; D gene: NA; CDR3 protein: CASSTFRGSYNEQFF; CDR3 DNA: TGTGCCAGCAGCACATTCAGAGGCTCCTACAATGAGCAGTTCTTC
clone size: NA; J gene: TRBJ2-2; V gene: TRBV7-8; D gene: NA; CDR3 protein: CASSLGGDTGELFF; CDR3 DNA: TGTGCCAGCAGCTTAGGGGGGGACACCGGGGAGCTGTTTTTT
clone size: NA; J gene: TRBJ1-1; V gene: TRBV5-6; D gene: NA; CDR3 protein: CASSAGAEAFF; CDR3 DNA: TGTGCCAGCAGCGCGGGGGCTGAAGCTTTCTTT
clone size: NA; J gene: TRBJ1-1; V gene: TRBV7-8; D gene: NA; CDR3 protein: CASSQRDMNTEAFF; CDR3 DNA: TGTGCCAGCAGCCAACGGGACATGAACACTGAAGCTTTCTTT
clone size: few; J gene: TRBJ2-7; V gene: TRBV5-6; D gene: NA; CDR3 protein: CASSFDSYEQYF; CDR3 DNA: TGTGCCAGCAGCTTCGACAGCTACGAGCAGTACTTC
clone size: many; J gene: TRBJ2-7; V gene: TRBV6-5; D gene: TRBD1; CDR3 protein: CASSYVVTGRREQYF; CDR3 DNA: TGTGCCAGCAGTTACGTGGTGACAGGGCGTCGCGAGCAGTACTTC
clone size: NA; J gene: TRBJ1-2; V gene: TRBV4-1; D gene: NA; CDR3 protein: CASSQGNYGYTF; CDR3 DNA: TGCGCCAGCAGCCAAGGGAACTATGGCTACACCTTC
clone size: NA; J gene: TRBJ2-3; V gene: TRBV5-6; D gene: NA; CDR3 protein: CASSWGSPDTQYF; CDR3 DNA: TGTGCCAGCAGCTGGGGGTCCCCAGATACGCAGTATTTT
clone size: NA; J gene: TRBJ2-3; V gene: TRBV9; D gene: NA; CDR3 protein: CASSVGGLSTDTQYF; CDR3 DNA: TGTGCCAGCAGCGTCGGGGGGCTAAGCACAGATACGCAGTATTTT
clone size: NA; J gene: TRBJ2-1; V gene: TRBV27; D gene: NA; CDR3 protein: CASAASNEQFF; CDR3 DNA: TGTGCCAGCGCTGCTTCCAATGAGCAGTTCTTC
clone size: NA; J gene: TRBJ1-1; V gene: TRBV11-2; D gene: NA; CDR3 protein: CASSLGWLNTEAFF; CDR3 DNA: TGTGCCAGCAGCTTAGGGTGGTTGAACACTGAAGCTTTCTTT
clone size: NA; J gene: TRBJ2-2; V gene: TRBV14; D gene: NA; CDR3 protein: CASSQELRTGELFF; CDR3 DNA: TGTGCCAGCAGCCAGGAACTACGAACCGGGGAGCTGTTTTTT
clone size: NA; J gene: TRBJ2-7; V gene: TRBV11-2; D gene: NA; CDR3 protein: CASSIDRDEQYF; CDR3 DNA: TGTGCCAGCAGCATCGATAGGGACGAGCAGTACTTC
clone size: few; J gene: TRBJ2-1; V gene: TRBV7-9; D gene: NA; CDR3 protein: CASSWGNEQFF; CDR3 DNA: TGTGCCAGCAGCTGGGGGAATGAGCAGTTCTTC
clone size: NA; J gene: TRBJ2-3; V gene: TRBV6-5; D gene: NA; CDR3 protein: CASRPGHRATDTQYF; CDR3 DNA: TGTGCCAGCAGACCGGGACATCGAGCCACAGATACGCAGTATTTT
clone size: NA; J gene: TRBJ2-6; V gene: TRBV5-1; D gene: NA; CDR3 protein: CASSPGSGANVLTF; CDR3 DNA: TGCGCCAGCAGCCCAGGGTCTGGGGCCAACGTCCTGACTTTC
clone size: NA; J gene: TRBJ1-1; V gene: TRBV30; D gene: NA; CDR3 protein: CASERRATEAFF; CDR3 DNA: TGTGCCTCTGAAAGGAGGGCCACTGAAGCTTTCTTT
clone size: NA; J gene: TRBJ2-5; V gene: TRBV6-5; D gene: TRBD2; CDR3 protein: CASSHRSGAGETQYF; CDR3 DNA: TGTGCCAGCAGTCACCGTAGCGGGGCCGGAGAGACCCAGTACTTC